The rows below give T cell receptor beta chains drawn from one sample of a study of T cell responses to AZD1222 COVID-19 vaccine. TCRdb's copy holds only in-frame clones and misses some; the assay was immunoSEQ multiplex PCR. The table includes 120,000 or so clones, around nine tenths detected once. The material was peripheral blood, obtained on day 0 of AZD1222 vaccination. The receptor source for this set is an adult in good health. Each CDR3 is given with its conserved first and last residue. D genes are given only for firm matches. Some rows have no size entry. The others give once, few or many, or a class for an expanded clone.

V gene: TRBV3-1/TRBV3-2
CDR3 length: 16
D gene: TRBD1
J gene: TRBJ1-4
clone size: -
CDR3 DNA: TGTGCCAGCAGCCACCTGCCGGGACAGGCGAATGAAAAACTGTTTTTT
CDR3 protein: CASSHLPGQANEKLFF

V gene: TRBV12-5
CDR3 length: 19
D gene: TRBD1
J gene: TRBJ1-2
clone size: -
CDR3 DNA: TGTGCTAGTGGTTTGGTACTGAGGACAGGGGGCTACTCACACTATGGCTACACCTTC
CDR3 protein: CASGLVLRTGGYSHYGYTF

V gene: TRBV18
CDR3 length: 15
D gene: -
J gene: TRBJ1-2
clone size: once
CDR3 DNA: TGTGCCAGCTCACCCCTGGACGGGGGGGGCGATGGCTACACCTTC
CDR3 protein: CASSPLDGGGDGYTF

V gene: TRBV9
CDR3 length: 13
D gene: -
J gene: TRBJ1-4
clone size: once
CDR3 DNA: TGTGCCAGCAGCGTAGCTGGGGGGGGAAGACTGTTTTTT
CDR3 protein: CASSVAGGGRLFF

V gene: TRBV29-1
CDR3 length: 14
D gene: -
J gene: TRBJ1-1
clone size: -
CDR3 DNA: TGCAGCGTCACCCTCGTGGGAATGAACACTGAAGCTTTCTTT
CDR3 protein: CSVTLVGMNTEAFF

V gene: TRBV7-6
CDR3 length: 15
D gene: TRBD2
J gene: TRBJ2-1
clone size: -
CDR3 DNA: TGTGCCAGCAGCTTAAGGGCGGGAGGCTACAATGAGCAGTTCTTC
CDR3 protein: CASSLRAGGYNEQFF

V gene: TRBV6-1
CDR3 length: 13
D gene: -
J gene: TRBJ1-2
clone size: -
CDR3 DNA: TGTGCCAGCAGTGAAATCGCAGCGTATGGCTACACCTTC
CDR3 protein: CASSEIAAYGYTF

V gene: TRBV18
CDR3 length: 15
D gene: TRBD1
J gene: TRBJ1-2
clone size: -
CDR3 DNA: TGTGCCAGCTCACAACGGACAGGGATCCCCTATGGCTACACCTTC
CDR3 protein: CASSQRTGIPYGYTF

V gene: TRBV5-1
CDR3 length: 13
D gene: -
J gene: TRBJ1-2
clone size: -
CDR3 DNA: TGCGCCAGCAGCTTAACAGCTAACTATGGCTACACCTTC
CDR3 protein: CASSLTANYGYTF

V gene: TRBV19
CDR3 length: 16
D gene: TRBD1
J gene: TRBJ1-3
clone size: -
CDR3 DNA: TGTGCCAGTAGTTTTAGACAGGGGGCAGGTGGAAACACCATATATTTT
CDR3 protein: CASSFRQGAGGNTIYF